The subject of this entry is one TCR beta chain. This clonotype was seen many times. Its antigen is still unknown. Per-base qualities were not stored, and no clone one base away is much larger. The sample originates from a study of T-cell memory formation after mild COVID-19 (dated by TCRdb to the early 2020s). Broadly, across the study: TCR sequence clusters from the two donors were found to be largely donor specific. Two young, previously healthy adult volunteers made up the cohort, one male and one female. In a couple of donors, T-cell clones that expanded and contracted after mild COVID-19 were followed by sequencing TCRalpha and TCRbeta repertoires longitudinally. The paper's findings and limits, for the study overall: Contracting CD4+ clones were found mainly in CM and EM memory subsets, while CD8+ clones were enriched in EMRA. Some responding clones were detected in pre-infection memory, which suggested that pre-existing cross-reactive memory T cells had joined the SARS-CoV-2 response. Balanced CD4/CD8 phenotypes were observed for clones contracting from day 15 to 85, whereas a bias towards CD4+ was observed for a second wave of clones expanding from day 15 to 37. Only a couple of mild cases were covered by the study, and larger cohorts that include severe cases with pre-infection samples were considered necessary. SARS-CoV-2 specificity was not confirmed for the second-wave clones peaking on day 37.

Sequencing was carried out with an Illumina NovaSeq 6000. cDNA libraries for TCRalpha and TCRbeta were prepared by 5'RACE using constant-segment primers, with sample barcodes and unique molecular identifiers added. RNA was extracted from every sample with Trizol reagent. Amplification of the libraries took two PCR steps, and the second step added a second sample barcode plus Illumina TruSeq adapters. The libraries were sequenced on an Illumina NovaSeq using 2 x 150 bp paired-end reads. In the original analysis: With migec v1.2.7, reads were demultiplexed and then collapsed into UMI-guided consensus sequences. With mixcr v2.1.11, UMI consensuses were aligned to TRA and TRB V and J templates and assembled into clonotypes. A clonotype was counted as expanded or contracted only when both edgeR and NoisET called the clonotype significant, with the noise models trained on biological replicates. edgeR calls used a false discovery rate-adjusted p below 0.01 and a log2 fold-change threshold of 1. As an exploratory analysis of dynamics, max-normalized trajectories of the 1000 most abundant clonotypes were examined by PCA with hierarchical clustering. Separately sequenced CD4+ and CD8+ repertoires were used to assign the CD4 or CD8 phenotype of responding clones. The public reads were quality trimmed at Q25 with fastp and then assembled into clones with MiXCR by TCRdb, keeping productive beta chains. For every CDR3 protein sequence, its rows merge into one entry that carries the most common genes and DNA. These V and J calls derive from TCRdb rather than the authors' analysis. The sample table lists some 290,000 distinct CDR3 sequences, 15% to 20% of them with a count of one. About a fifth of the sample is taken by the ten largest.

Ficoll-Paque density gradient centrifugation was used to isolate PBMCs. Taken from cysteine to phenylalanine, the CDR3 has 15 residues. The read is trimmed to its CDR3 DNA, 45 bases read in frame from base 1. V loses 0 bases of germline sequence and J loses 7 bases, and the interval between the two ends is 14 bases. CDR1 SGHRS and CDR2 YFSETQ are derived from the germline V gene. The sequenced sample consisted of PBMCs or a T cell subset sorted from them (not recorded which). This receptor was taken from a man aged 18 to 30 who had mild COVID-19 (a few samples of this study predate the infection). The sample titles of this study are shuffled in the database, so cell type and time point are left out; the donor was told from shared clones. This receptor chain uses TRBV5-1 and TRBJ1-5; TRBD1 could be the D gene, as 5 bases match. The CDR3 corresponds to CASSLEGRAGQPQHF. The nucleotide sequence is TGCGCCAGCAGCTTGGAGGGCAGGGCAGGCCAGCCCCAGCATTTT. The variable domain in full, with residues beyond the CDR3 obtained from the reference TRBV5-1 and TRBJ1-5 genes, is KAGVTQTPRYLIKTRGQQVTLSCSPISGHRSVSWYQQTPGQGLQFLFEYFSETQRNKGNFPGRFSGRQFSNSRSEMNVSTLELGDSALYLCASSLEGRAGQPQHFGDGTRLSIL.